The 8 T cell receptor beta chains listed next were all sequenced from one sample in a study of cytomegalovirus exposure and HLA in healthy donors. This PCR relied on a set of 60 Vbeta primers and 13 Jbeta primers. The method was immunoSEQ multiplex PCR; TCRdb's version includes in-frame clones alone and lacks a portion of them. This table has approximately 67,000 clones, 80% to 90% appearing once. Material: PBMCs. Receptor source: a woman under 40 in good health and CMV-seropositive.

This clone was recorded once. The V and J genes are TRBV19 and TRBJ2-7; 8 positions match TRBD2. The CDR3 consists of 16 residues. V lost 4 bases and J lost 7; bases outside the gene matches: 15. Germline V gene data show CDR1 as LNHDA and CDR2 as SQIVND (reference sequence). CDR3 DNA: TGTGCCAGTAGTAGCCCCGGGGGGGCTAGCGGTCGGGAGCAGTACTTC. Translated: CASSSPGGASGREQYF.

This chain links TRBV7-2 with TRBJ2-1; 13 bases agree with TRBD2. Germline CDR1 reads SGHTA; CDR2 reads FQGNSA. V lost 5 bases and J lost 11; bases outside the gene matches: 9. CDR3 length: 15 amino acids. In DNA form, the CDR3 reads TGTGCCAGCAGCCAGGCCCCCGGGACTAGCGGGAAGCAGTTCTTC. Amino acid sequence: CASSQAPGTSGKQFF.

The chain is built from TRBV5-6 and TRBJ2-7; 10 nucleotides match TRBD1. The CDR3 has 15 residues. Germline CDR1 is SGHDT and CDR2 is YYEEEE. V trimming: 6 bases; J trimming: 1 base; junction bases outside the gene matches: 7. CDR3 in DNA: TGTGCCAGCACCTCAAGGACAGGGGGATCCTACGAGCAGTACTTC. As protein: CASTSRTGGSYEQYF.

The count of this clone is one. This chain links TRBV18 with TRBJ2-1; tentatively, D is TRBD1 (6 bases). The CDR3 is 16 residues long. Trimming removed 3 bases from V and 6 bases from J, with 18 bases in between. The germline V gene encodes CDR1 KGHSH and CDR2 LQKENI. Here the CDR3 DNA reads TGTGCCAGCTCACCTACTGTAGGGGGTGTGGGCAATGAGCAGTTCTTC. Translated: CASSPTVGGVGNEQFF.

The chain has TRBV6-1 and TRBJ1-1, with D possibly being TRBD1 (6 bases). The CDR3 covers 12 residues. The germline CDR1 and CDR2 sequences are MNHNS and SASEGT. The V gene lost 8 bases and the J gene lost 2 bases, with 9 bases spanning the gap. Here the CDR3 reads CASGQLNTEAFF. The CDR3 bases are TGTGCCAGCGGACAGCTAAACACTGAAGCTTTCTTT.

The chain uses TRBV28 and TRBJ2-5; 14 bases are a match to TRBD2. CDR1 and CDR2 from the germline V gene are MDHEN and SYDVKM. The V segment lost 4 bases and the J segment 0 bases; nucleotides outside the gene matches: 10. The CDR3 is 19 amino acids. The CDR3 DNA follows: TGTGCCAGCAGTTCGCCTCGGACTAGCGGGAGGAGCCACCAAGAGACCCAGTACTTC. Its translation: CASSSPRTSGRSHQETQYF.

V and J are TRBV5-4 and TRBJ2-4; TRBD2 agrees at 8 bases. The CDR3 totals 16 residues. Per the germline V gene, CDR1 is SGHNT and CDR2 is YYREEE (reference sequence). V lost 1 base and J lost 0; bases outside the gene matches: 3. In DNA form, the CDR3 reads TGTGCCAGCAGCTTGTACCTAGCGGGAGCCAAAAACATTCAGTACTTC. Translating it yields CASSLYLAGAKNIQYF.

The V and J genes are TRBV14 and TRBJ2-1, with D possibly being TRBD2 (6 bases). The CDR3 sequence is 15 residues long. The germline CDR1 and CDR2 sequences are SGHDN and FVKESK. Trimming pared 2 bases from V and 6 bases from J, leaving 14 bases between. CDR3 protein: CASSQWREVGNEQFF. In DNA, the CDR3 is TGTGCCAGCAGCCAATGGAGGGAGGTGGGCAATGAGCAGTTCTTC.